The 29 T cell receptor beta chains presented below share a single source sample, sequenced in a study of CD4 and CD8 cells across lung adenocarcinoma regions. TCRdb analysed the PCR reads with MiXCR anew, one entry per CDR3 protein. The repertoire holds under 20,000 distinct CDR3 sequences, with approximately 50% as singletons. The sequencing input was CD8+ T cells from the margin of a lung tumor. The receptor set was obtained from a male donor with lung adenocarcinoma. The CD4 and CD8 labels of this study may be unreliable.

CDR3 nucleotides: TGTGCCAGCAGTGAACGGGACACTGAGACCCAGTACTTC. Protein sequence: CASSERDTETQYF. This chain links TRBV6-1 with TRBJ2-5; maybe TRBD1 (6 bases). There are 13 residues in the CDR3. Germline-derived CDR1 and CDR2 are MNHNS and SASEGT. With 2 bases removed from V and 5 bases from J, the gap between germline ends came to 9 bases.

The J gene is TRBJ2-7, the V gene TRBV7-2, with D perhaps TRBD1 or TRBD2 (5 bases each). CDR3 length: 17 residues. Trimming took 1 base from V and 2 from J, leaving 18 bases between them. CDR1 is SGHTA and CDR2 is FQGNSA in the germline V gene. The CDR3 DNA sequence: TGTGCCAGCAGCTTAGGGTTCGGGCCGGGACCTACCTACGAGCAGTACTTC. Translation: CASSLGFGPGPTYEQYF.

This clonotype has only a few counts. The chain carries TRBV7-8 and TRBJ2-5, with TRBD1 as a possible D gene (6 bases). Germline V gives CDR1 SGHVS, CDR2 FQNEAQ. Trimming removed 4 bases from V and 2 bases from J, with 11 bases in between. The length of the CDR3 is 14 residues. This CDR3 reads CASSSGVGQETQYF. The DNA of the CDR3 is TGTGCCAGCAGCTCAGGGGTAGGGCAAGAGACCCAGTACTTC.

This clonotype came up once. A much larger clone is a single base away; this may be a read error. CDR3 in amino acids: CASGTSGPGGETQYF. In DNA form, the CDR3 reads TGCGCCAGCGGCACCTCCGGGCCCGGCGGAGAGACCCAGTACTTC. The rearrangement links TRBV5-1 to TRBJ2-5; D remains unclear. This CDR3 region has 15 residues. Per the germline V gene, CDR1 is SGHRS and CDR2 is YFSETQ. V was shortened by 7 bases and J by 4 bases, with 20 bases between the two germline ends.

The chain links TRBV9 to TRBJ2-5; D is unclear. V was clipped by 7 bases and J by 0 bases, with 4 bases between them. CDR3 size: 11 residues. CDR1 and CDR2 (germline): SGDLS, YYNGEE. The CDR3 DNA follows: TGTGCCAGCCCGGACCAAGAGACCCAGTACTTC. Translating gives CASPDQETQYF.

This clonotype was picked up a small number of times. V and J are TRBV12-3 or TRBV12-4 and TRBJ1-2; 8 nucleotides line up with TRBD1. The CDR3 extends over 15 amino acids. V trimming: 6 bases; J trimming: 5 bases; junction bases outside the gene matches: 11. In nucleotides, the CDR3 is TGTGCCAGCAGCCCCGACAGGGGCGGGGGTTATGGCTACACCTTC. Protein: CASSPDRGGGYGYTF.

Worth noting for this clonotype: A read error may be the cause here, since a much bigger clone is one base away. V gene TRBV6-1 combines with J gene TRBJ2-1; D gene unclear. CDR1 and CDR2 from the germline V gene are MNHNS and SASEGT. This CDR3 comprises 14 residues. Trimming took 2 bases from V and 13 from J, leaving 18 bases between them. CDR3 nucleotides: TGTGCCAGCAGTGAACAGAACAGCCAAGAGACCCAGTTCTTC. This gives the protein CASSEQNSQETQFF.

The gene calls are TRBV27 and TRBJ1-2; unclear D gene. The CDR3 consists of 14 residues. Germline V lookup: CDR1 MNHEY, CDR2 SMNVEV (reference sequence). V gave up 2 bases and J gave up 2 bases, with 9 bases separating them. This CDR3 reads CASSLDPFNYGYTF. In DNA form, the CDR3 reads TGTGCCAGCAGTTTAGACCCCTTCAACTATGGCTACACCTTC.

In nucleotides, the CDR3 is TGTGCCAGCAGCCCGGGACGGATTTATGGCTACACCTTC. Amino acids: CASSPGRIYGYTF. The V call is TRBV3-1, the J call TRBJ1-2, with D perhaps TRBD1 (5 bases). The CDR3 is 13 amino acids. CDR1 is LGHDT, CDR2 YNNKEL, per germline (reference sequence). The V gene lost 4 bases and the J gene lost 5 bases, with 11 bases spanning the gap.

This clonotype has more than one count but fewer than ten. CDR3 nucleotide sequence: TGTGCCAGCAGCTTAGGCGGCGGGAGTATCTACAATGAGCAGTTCTTC. Its translation is CASSLGGGSIYNEQFF. The J gene is TRBJ2-1, the V gene TRBV7-2; 7 bases agree with TRBD2. Per germline, CDR1 SGHTA and CDR2 FQGNSA. The V segment lost 1 base and the J segment 3 bases; nucleotides outside the gene matches: 6. The CDR3 sequence is 16 residues long.

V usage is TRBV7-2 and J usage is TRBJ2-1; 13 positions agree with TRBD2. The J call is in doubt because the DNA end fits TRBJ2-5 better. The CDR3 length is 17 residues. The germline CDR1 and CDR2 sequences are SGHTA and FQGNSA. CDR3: CASSPRPGLAGKETQYF. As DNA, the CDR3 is TGTGCCAGCAGCCCACGTCCGGGACTAGCGGGGAAAGAGACCCAGTACTTC.

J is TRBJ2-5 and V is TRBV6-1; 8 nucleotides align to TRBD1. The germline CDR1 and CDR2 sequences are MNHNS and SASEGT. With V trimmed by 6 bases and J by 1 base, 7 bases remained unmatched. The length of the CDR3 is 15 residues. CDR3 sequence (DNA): TGTGCCAGCAGCCTTCGTGGGACAGGCCAAGAGACCCAGTACTTC. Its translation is CASSLRGTGQETQYF.

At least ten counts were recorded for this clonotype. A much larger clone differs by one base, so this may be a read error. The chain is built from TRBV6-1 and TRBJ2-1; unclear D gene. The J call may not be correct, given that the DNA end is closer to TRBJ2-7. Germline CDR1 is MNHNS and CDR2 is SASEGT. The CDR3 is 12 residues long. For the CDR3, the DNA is TGTGCCAGCGTGGCGTCCTACAATGAGCAGTACTTC. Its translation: CASVASYNEQYF.

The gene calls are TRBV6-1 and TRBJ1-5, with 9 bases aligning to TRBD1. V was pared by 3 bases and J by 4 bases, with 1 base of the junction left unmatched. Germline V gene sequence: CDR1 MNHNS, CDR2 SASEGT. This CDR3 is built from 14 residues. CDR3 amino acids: CASSEDRGNQPQHF. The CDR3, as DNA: TGTGCCAGCAGTGAGGACAGGGGTAATCAGCCCCAGCATTTT.

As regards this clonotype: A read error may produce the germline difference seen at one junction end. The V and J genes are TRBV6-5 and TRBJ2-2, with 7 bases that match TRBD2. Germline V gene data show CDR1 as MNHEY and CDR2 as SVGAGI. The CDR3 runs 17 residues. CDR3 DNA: TGTGCCAGCAGTTGGGGGGGAGGGCCCGAGGGCACCGGGGCGCTGTTTTTT. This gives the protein CASSWGGGPEGTGALFF.

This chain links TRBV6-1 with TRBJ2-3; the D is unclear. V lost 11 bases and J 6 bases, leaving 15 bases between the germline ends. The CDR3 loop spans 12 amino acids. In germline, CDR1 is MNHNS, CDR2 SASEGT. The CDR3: CAGGGEPDTQYF. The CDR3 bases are TGTGCCGGCGGTGGGGAACCGGATACGCAGTATTTT.

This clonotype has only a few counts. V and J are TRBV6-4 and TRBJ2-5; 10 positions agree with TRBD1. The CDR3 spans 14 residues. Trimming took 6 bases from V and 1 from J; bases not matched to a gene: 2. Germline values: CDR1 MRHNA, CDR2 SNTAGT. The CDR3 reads CASRDRGAQETQYF. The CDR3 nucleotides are TGTGCCAGCAGGGACAGGGGGGCCCAAGAGACCCAGTACTTC.

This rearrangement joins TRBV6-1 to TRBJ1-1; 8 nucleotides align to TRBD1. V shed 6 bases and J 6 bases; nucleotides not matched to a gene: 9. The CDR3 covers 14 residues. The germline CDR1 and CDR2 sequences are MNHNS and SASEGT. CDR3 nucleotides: TGTGCCAGCAGCGCGGACAGGGATGTGGCTGAAGCTTTCTTT. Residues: CASSADRDVAEAFF.

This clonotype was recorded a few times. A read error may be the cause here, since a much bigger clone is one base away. The CDR3 loop is CASSSSGRARETQFF. The CDR3 coding sequence is TGTGCCAGCAGTTCCAGCGGGAGGGCCCGGGAGACCCAGTTCTTC. V gene TRBV6-5 combines with J gene TRBJ2-1; 10 bases fit TRBD2. Germline CDR1 is MNHEY and CDR2 is SVGAGI. The CDR3 contains 15 residues. The J segment lost 13 bases and the V segment lost 4 bases, leaving 13 bases of the junction unmatched.

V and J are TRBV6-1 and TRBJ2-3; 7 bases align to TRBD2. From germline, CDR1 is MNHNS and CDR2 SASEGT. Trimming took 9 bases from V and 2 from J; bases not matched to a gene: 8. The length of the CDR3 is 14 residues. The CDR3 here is CASGRESTTDTQYF. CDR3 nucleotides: TGTGCCAGTGGGCGGGAGTCCACCACAGATACGCAGTATTTT.

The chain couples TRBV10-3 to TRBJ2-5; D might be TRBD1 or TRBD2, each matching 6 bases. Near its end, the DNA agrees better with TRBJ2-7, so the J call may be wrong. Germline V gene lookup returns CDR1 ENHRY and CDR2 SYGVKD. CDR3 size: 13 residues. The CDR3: CAISEGQRDEQYF. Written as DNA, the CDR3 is TGTGCCATCAGTGAGGGACAGCGGGACGAGCAGTACTTC.

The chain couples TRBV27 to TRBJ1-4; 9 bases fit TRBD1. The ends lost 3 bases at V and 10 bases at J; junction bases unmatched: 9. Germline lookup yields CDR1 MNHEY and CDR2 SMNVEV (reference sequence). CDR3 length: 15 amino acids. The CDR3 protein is CASSFAGTGRGKLFF. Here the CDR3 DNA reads TGTGCCAGCAGTTTTGCCGGGACAGGGAGAGGAAAACTGTTTTTT.

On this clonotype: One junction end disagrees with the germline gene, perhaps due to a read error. CDR3 DNA: TGTGCCAGGAGTCCACGGGGGGGTGACCAAGATACGCAGTATTTC. It is translated as CARSPRGGDQDTQYF. This chain uses TRBV6-1 with TRBJ2-3; 8 nucleotides align to TRBD2. Germline V CDR1 and CDR2: MNHNS, SASEGT. This CDR3 contains 15 residues.

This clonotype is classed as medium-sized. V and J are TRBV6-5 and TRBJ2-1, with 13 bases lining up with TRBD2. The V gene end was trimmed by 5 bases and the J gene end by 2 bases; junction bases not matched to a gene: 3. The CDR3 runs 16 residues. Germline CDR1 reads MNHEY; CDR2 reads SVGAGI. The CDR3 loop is CASSRTSGSAYNEQFF. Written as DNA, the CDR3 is TGTGCCAGCAGTAGGACTAGCGGGAGCGCCTACAATGAGCAGTTCTTC.

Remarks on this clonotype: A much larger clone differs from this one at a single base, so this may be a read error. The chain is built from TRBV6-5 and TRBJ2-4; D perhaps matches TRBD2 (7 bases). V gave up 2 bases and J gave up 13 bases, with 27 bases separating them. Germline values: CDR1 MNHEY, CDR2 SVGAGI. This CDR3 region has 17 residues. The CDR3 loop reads CASSYARGGGGYNEQYF. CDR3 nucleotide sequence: TGTGCCAGCAGTTACGCCCGAGGGGGGGGGGGTTACAATGAGCAGTACTTC.

CDR3: CASKAAPRGEQFF. CDR3 nucleotides: TGTGCCAGCAAGGCGGCCCCGAGGGGTGAGCAGTTCTTC. J is TRBJ2-1 and V is TRBV2; D tentatively reads TRBD1 or TRBD2 (5 bases each). Germline V lookup: CDR1 SNHLY, CDR2 FYNNEI. The CDR3 spans 13 residues. Trimming shortened V by 7 bases and J by 9 bases, and 16 bases separated the two germline ends.

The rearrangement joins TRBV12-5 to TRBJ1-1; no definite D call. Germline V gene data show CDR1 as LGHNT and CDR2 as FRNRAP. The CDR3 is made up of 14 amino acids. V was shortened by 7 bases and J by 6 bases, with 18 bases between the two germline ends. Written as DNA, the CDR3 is TGTGCTAGTGCCTCAGGTCCCGCGGGCGCTGAAGCTTTCTTT. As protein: CASASGPAGAEAFF.

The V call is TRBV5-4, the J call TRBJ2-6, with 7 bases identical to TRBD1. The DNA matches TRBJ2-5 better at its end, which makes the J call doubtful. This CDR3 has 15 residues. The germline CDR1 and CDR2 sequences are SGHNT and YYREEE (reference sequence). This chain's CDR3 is CASSLEGGRQETQYF. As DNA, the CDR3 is TGTGCCAGCAGCTTGGAAGGGGGCAGGCAAGAGACCCAGTACTTC.

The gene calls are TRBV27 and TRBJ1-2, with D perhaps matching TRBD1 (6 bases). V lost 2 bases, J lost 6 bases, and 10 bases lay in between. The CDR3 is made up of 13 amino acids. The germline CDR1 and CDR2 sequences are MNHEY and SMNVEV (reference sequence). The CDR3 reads CASSLQGRNGYTF. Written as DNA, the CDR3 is TGTGCCAGCAGTTTACAGGGGCGGAATGGCTACACCTTC.